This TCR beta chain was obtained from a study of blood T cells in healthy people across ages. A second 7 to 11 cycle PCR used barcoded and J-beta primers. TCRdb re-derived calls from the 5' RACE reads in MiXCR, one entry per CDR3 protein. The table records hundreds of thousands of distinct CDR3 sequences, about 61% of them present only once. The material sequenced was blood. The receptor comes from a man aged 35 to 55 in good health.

The CDR3 nucleotides read TGCGCCAGCAGCTTGGCCGTGGGGGGAAACTATGGCTACACCTTC. Translated: CASSLAVGGNYGYTF. This chain links TRBV5-1 with TRBJ1-2, with D tentatively TRBD1 (5 bases). CDR3 size: 15 residues. Germline V gene data show CDR1 as SGHRS and CDR2 as YFSETQ. Trimming removed 0 bases from V and 2 bases from J, with 11 bases in between.